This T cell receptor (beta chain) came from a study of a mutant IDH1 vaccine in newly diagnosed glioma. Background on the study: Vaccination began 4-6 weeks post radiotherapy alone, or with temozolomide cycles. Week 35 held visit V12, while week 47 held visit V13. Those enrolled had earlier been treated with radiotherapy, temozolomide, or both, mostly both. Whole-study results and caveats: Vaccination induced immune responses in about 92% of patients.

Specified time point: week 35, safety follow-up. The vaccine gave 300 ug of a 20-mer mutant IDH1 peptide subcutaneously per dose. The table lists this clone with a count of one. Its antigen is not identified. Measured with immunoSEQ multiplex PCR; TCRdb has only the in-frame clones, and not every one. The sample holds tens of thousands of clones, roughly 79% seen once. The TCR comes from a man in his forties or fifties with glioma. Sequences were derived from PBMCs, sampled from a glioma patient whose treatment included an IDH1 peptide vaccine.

The CDR3 sequence: CASSLLSRSSYNEQFF. CDR3 sequence (DNA): TGTGCCAGCAGCCTCCTTAGCCGGAGCTCCTACAATGAGCAGTTCTTC. The J gene is TRBJ2-1, the V gene TRBV9, with D unclear. The CDR3 is 16 amino acids. Germline loops: CDR1 SGDLS, CDR2 YYNGEE. V was pared by 4 bases and J by 0 bases, with 14 bases between.